A single sample is the source of the 21 T cell receptor beta chains below, sequenced in a study of shared clonotypes between healthy human individuals. Assay used: immunoSEQ multiplex PCR; TCRdb lists only in-frame clones, some missing. Of around 2.1 million clones listed, approximately 94% were seen once; the top ten hold 0.1% to 0.15%. Specimen: naive CD4+ T cells sorted from blood. Subset meaning: CD45RA+ positively selected. Receptors were obtained from a man aged 18 to 30 in good health.

The chain carries TRBV4-3 and TRBJ1-5; unclear D gene. The CDR3 loop spans 17 amino acids. Trimming cost V 0 bases and J 4 bases, with 16 bases left between them. Germline V gene lookup returns CDR1 LGHNA and CDR2 YSLEER. The CDR3 DNA reads as TGCGCCAGCAGCCAAGAGGGAGGAGGGTCAATAAATCAGCCCCAGCATTTT. Protein sequence: CASSQEGGGSINQPQHF.

The chain employs TRBV7-2 and TRBJ1-1; D perhaps matches TRBD1 (5 bases). Germline lookup yields CDR1 SGHTA and CDR2 FQGNSA. Trimming took off 4 bases at V and 3 bases at J, with 15 bases between the two ends. This CDR3 has 15 amino acids. The DNA of the CDR3 is TGTGCCAGCAGCTGGAAACAAGGAGGGGACACTGAAGCTTTCTTT. Amino acid sequence: CASSWKQGGDTEAFF. The full variable domain, with the rest looked up from reference TRBV7-2 and TRBJ1-1, is GAGVSQSPSNKVTEKGKDVELRCDPISGHTALYWYRQSLGQGLEFLIYFQGNSAPDKSGLPSDRFSAERTGGSVSTLTIQRTQQEDSAVYLCASSWKQGGDTEAFFGQGTRLTVV.

The chain couples TRBV6-1 to TRBJ1-5; D is unclear. The CDR3 runs 16 residues. Germline V gives CDR1 MNHNS, CDR2 SASEGT. The germline V and J ends were trimmed by 3 bases and 0 bases, with 12 bases remaining between them. In nucleotides, the CDR3 is TGTGCCAGCAGTGATAAGGGAGAGTATAGCAATCAGCCCCAGCATTTT. It codes for CASSDKGEYSNQPQHF.

CDR3 residues: CASSDAAPPYEQYF. The DNA of the CDR3 is TGTGCCAGCAGTGACGCAGCTCCCCCCTACGAGCAGTACTTC. J is TRBJ2-7 and V is TRBV28; D is undetermined. V was cut by 5 bases and J by 2 bases, with 13 bases left in between. Germline CDR1 is MDHEN and CDR2 is SYDVKM. The CDR3 spans 14 residues.

The chain couples TRBV28 to TRBJ2-4, with TRBD2 identical over 8 bases. The CDR3 is 14 residues long. The germline CDR1 and CDR2 sequences are MDHEN and SYDVKM. J gave up 4 bases and V 3 bases, and 2 bases lay outside the gene matches. DNA for the CDR3: TGTGCCAGCAGTTTTGGGACTAGAAAAAACATTCAGTACTTC. This codes for CASSFGTRKNIQYF.

V gene TRBV9 combines with J gene TRBJ1-1; the match to TRBD1 covers 12 bases. CDR3 size: 17 residues. Germline values: CDR1 SGDLS, CDR2 YYNGEE. The V gene end was trimmed by 4 bases and the J gene end by 3 bases; junction bases not matched to a gene: 10. This CDR3 is CASSTGTGGALDTEAFF. CDR3 bases: TGTGCCAGCAGCACCGGGACAGGGGGCGCATTAGACACTGAAGCTTTCTTT.

The chain employs TRBV27 and TRBJ1-6; D not certain. This CDR3 is built from 14 residues. Trimming cost V 5 bases and J 10 bases, with 15 bases left between them. Germline assignment: CDR1 MNHEY and CDR2 SMNVEV (reference sequence). CDR3 region: CASSLTPDLSPLHF. DNA for the CDR3: TGTGCCAGCAGTCTAACCCCAGATTTGTCACCCCTCCACTTT.

This sequence joins TRBV30 and TRBJ1-1; D gene uncertain. Germline CDR1 and CDR2: GTSNPN and SVGIG (reference sequence). This CDR3 comprises 13 residues. V dropped 1 base and J dropped 4 bases, with 10 bases sitting between them. The DNA for the CDR3 is TGTGCCTGGAGTGCACAGAGTGGCACTGAAGCTTTCTTT. Its protein product is CAWSAQSGTEAFF.

The V and J genes are TRBV7-6 and TRBJ2-3; D perhaps matches TRBD2 (5 bases). This CDR3 has 15 residues. Looked up from germline, CDR1 is SGHVS and CDR2 is FNYEAQ. V lost 3 bases and J 1 base, leaving 11 bases between the germline ends. CDR3 sequence: CASSFPISGTDTQYF. The CDR3, as DNA: TGTGCCAGCAGCTTCCCTATTAGCGGCACAGATACGCAGTATTTT. Supplemented by reference TRBV7-6 and TRBJ2-3, the full variable domain reads GAGVSQSPRYKVTKRGQDVALRCDPISGHVSLYWYRQALGQGPEFLTYFNYEAQQDKSGLPNDRFSAERPEGSISTLTIQRTEQRDSAMYRCASSFPISGTDTQYFGPGTRLTVL.

This chain connects TRBV6-4 to TRBJ2-7; 7 nucleotides line up with TRBD1. Per the germline V gene, CDR1 is MRHNA and CDR2 is SNTAGT. The V and J ends lost 2 bases and 1 base, in that order; junction bases with no gene match: 8. There are 16 residues in the CDR3. CDR3 nucleotide sequence: TGTGCCAGCAGTGACCCGACCGGGACAGCGTCCTACGAGCAGTACTTC. Protein sequence: CASSDPTGTASYEQYF.

CDR3 residues: CASSDSKEEAYNEQFF. The CDR3 bases are TGTGCCAGCAGTGATTCGAAGGAGGAAGCATACAATGAGCAGTTCTTC. The J gene is TRBJ2-1, the V gene TRBV2; D is perhaps TRBD2 (5 bases). Germline lookup yields CDR1 SNHLY and CDR2 FYNNEI. The CDR3 extends over 16 amino acids. V lost 3 bases and J 4 bases, leaving 16 bases between the germline ends.

The chain is built from TRBV30 and TRBJ1-4; a weak D match, TRBD1 (5 bases). The V gene lost 2 bases and the J gene lost 8 bases, with 15 bases spanning the gap. CDR3 length: 14 amino acids. CDR1 is GTSNPN, CDR2 SVGIG, per germline (reference sequence). Here the CDR3 DNA reads TGTGCCTGGAGTAGTTCCGGGACGGGAGAAAAACTGTTTTTT. Amino acid sequence: CAWSSSGTGEKLFF.

The genes are TRBV10-3 and TRBJ1-1; 10 nucleotides align to TRBD1. Germline V CDR1 and CDR2: ENHRY, SYGVKD. The CDR3 covers 15 residues. The V segment lost 2 bases and the J segment 5 bases; nucleotides outside the gene matches: 5. CDR3 DNA sequence: TGTGCCATCAGTGAGGACAGGGGGCGCGATACTGAAGCTTTCTTT. Translated: CAISEDRGRDTEAFF.

The chain recombines TRBV19 with TRBJ2-7; the D is unclear. The CDR3 is made up of 14 amino acids. Looked up from germline, CDR1 is LNHDA and CDR2 is SQIVND (reference sequence). V dropped 3 bases and J dropped 0 bases, with 9 bases sitting between them. CDR3 sequence reads: CASSMVILSYEQYF. CDR3 nucleotides: TGTGCCAGTAGTATGGTAATCCTCTCCTACGAGCAGTACTTC.

The CDR3 here is CASSLVTSDYNEQFF. In DNA, the CDR3 is TGCGCCAGCAGCTTGGTGACTAGCGACTACAATGAGCAGTTCTTC. The J gene is TRBJ2-1, the V gene TRBV5-1; TRBD2 aligns across 8 bases. Germline lookup yields CDR1 SGHRS and CDR2 YFSETQ. The CDR3 is made up of 15 amino acids. Trimming cost V 0 bases and J 3 bases; bases outside gene matches: 2.

This clone was seen just once. This chain joins TRBV6-1 and TRBJ1-4; D not resolved. Deletions cut 6 bases from V and 7 bases from J, with 12 bases between. CDR1 MNHNS and CDR2 SASEGT come from the germline V gene. This CDR3 region has 13 residues. This chain's CDR3 is CASSPLRTEKLFF. The CDR3 bases are TGTGCCAGCAGCCCACTCCGAACTGAAAAACTGTTTTTT.

The V call is TRBV5-5, the J call TRBJ1-5, with D perhaps TRBD1 (5 bases). Trimming pared 0 bases from V and 3 bases from J, leaving 10 bases between. Germline CDR1 SGHKS, CDR2 YYEKEE (reference sequence). The CDR3 extends over 15 amino acids. In DNA, the CDR3 is TGTGCCAGCAGCTTGGAGGGACCGAACAATCAGCCCCAGCATTTT. As protein: CASSLEGPNNQPQHF.

The chain joins TRBV7-9 to TRBJ2-2, with D possibly being TRBD1 (6 bases). Germline V gene data show CDR1 as SEHNR and CDR2 as FQNEAQ (reference sequence). Between the trimmed V and J ends, which lost 10 bases and 5 bases, there was a span of 11 bases. The CDR3 loop spans 12 amino acids. The CDR3 here is CANLQGTGELFF. CDR3 DNA sequence: TGTGCCAACTTGCAGGGGACCGGGGAGCTGTTTTTT.

The rearrangement joins TRBV10-2 to TRBJ2-4; D may be TRBD1 (6 bases). CDR3 size: 15 residues. Between the trimmed V and J ends, which lost 3 bases and 6 bases, there was a span of 15 bases. In germline, CDR1 is WSHSY, CDR2 SAAADI. This chain's CDR3 is CASSDIWTVGNIQYF. The CDR3 region has the DNA TGCGCCAGCAGTGACATTTGGACAGTCGGAAACATTCAGTACTTC.

The chain couples TRBV30 to TRBJ2-4; 9 nucleotides match TRBD2. CDR1 GTSNPN and CDR2 SVGIG come from the germline V gene (reference sequence). V gave up 8 bases and J gave up 3 bases; unmatched junction bases: 17. The CDR3 length is 17 residues. This chain's CDR3 is CAGGSGRTSQGKNIQYF. The CDR3 nucleotides read TGTGCCGGAGGGAGCGGGAGGACCTCCCAAGGCAAAAACATTCAGTACTTC.

This sequence joins TRBV28 and TRBJ1-5, with D unclear. Germline values: CDR1 MDHEN, CDR2 SYDVKM. V was shortened by 2 bases and J by 4 bases, with 15 bases between the two germline ends. The CDR3 spans 16 residues. The CDR3, as DNA: TGTGCCAGCAGTTTAGGCCGGGCGGTTCCAAATCAGCCCCAGCATTTT. Translating gives CASSLGRAVPNQPQHF.